This TCR beta chain came from a study of spatial heterogeneity in lung cancer. The study, taken as a whole, reports: Intratumoral expanded alpha and beta TCR counts were found to track tumor mutation counts. Of the expanded TCRs, ubiquitous and regional counts tracked the counts of ubiquitous and regional nonsynonymous mutations, respectively.

Time point specified: sample taken at primary tumor resection. The donors comprised about 74 untreated early-stage non-small cell lung cancer patients. Sequencing was performed on whole RNA extracted from tumor and nontumor lung tissue, or from frozen PBMC, and the material was left unsorted. Unique molecular identifiers, one per molecule, were present on every TCR cDNA molecule. TCRdb used MiXCR to reprocess the 5' RACE reads, holding one entry per CDR3 protein. The profile shows over 8,500 distinct CDR3 sequences, 9.5% to 15% of them singletons. In this sample, this clonotype turned up a few times. Antigen unknown. This receptor was identified in a male donor with early-stage non-small cell lung cancer. The sequencing here drew on lung tumor tissue, taken at surgery.

The CDR3 region has the DNA TGTGCCAGTGGGACAGACTATGGCTACACCTTC. Amino acid sequence: CASGTDYGYTF. The genes are TRBV19 and TRBJ1-2; 7 bases match TRBD1. CDR1 and CDR2 (germline): LNHDA, SQIVND (reference sequence). The CDR3 loop spans 11 amino acids. J lost 3 bases, V lost 8 bases, and 0 bases had no gene match.